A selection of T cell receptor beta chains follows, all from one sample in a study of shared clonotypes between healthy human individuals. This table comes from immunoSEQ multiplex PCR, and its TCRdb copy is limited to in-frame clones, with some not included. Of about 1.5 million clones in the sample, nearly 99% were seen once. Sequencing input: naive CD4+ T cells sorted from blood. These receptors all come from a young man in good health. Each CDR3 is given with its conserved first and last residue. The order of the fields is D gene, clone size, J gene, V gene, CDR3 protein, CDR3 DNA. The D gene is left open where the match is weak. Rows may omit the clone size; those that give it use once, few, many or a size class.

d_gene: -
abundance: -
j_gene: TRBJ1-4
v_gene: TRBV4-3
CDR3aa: CASSQEPPPNEKLFF
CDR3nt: TGCGCCAGCAGCCAAGAACCCCCGCCTAATGAAAAACTGTTTTTT

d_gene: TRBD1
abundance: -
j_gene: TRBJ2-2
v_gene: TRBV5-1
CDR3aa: CASSFTGVGTGELFF
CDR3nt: TGCGCCAGCAGCTTTACAGGGGTTGGCACCGGGGAGCTGTTTTTT

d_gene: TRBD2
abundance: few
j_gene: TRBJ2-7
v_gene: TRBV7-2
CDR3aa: CASSATSGGYEQYF
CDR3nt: TGTGCCAGCAGCGCGACTAGCGGGGGGTACGAGCAGTACTTC

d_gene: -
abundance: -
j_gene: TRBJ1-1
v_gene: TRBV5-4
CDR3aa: CASSRREGSNTEAFF
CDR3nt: TGTGCCAGCAGCCGACGGGAGGGTTCGAACACTGAAGCTTTCTTT

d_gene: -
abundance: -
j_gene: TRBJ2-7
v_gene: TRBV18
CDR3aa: CASSPRDVWVYEQYF
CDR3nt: TGTGCCAGCTCACCCCGGGACGTGTGGGTCTACGAGCAGTACTTC

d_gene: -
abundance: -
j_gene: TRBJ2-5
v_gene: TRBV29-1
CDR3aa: CSGRGRGEETQYF
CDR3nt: TGCAGCGGCAGGGGAAGGGGAGAAGAGACCCAGTACTTC

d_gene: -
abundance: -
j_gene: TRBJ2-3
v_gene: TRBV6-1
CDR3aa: CASSELGLDTQYF
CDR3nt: TGTGCCAGCAGTGAATTGGGGCTAGATACGCAGTATTTT

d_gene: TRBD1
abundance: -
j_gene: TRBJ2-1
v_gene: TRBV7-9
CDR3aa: CASSPRDRATYNEQFF
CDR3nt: TGTGCCAGCAGCCCGCGGGACAGGGCAACCTACAATGAGCAGTTCTTC

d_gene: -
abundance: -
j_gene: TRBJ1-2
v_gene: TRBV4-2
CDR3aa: CASSQDRNREDGYTF
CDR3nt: TGTGCCAGCAGCCAAGATAGGAACAGGGAGGATGGCTACACCTTC

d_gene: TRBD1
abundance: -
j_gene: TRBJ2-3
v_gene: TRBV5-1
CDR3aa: CASSLRGQADTQYF
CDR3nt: TGCGCCAGCAGCTTAAGGGGGCAGGCAGATACGCAGTATTTT

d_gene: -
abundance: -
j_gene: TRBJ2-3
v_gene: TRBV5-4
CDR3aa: CASSRTLLADTQYF
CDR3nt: TGTGCCAGCAGCCGGACGCTCTTGGCAGATACGCAGTATTTT

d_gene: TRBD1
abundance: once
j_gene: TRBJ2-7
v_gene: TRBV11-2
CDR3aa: CASSHPGQTNEQYF
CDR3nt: TGTGCCAGCAGCCATCCGGGACAGACTAACGAGCAGTACTTC

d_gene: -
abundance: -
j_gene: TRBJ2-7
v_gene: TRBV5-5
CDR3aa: CASSFRSIEQGLEQYF
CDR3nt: TGTGCCAGCAGCTTTAGGTCGATCGAACAGGGACTCGAGCAGTACTTC

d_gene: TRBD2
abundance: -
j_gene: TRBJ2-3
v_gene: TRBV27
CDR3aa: CASSLGAGIGATTQYF
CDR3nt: TGTGCCAGCAGTTTAGGAGCGGGAATAGGTGCGACTACGCAGTATTTT

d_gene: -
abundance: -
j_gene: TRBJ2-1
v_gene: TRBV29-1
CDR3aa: CSVEDPSDLSSYNEQFF
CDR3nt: TGCAGCGTTGAAGATCCATCGGACTTGAGCTCCTACAATGAGCAGTTCTTC

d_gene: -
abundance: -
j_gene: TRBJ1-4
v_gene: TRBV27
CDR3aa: CASASGGQGNEKLFF
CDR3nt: TGTGCCAGCGCTTCGGGGGGGCAGGGGAATGAAAAACTGTTTTTT

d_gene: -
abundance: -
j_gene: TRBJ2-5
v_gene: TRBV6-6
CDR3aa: CASRLRQETQYF
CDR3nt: TGTGCCAGCCGACTCCGGCAAGAGACCCAGTACTTC

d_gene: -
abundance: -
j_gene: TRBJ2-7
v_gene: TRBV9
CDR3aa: CASSVGSLDLYEQYF
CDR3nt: TGTGCCAGCAGCGTAGGGTCCCTAGACCTCTACGAGCAGTACTTC

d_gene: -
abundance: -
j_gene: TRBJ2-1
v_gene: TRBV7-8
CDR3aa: CASSLRGGNIYNEQFF
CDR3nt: TGTGCCAGCAGCTTAAGGGGGGGGAATATTTACAATGAGCAGTTCTTC

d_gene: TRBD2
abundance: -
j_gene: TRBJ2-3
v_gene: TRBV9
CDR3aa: CASSAVRDYPTDTQYF
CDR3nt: TGTGCCAGCAGCGCCGTGAGGGACTATCCCACAGATACGCAGTATTTT

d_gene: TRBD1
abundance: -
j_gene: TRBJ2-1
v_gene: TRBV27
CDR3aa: CASSSYRGRDSSSYNEQFF
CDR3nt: TGTGCCAGCAGTTCATACAGGGGGCGTGATTCAAGCTCCTACAATGAGCAGTTCTTC

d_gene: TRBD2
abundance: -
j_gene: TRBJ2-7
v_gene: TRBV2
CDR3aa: CASRDSGRRDYEQYF
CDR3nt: TGTGCCAGCAGGGATAGCGGGAGACGGGACTACGAGCAGTACTTC

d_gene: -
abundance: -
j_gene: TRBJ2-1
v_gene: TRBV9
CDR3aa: CASSVVLGSEQFF
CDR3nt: TGTGCCAGCAGCGTAGTGCTGGGGTCTGAGCAGTTCTTC

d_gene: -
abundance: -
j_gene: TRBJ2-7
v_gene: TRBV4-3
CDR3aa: CASSQDHFLGVYEQYF
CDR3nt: TGCGCCAGCAGCCAAGACCACTTTCTAGGGGTATACGAGCAGTACTTC

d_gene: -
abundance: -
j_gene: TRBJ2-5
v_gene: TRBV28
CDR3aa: CASSLVADREPGKTQYF
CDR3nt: TGTGCCAGCAGTTTAGTTGCAGACCGGGAACCGGGAAAGACCCAGTACTTC

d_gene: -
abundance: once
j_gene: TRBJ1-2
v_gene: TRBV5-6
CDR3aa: CASSFPTGTSNYGYTF
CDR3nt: TGTGCCAGCAGCTTCCCGACGGGGACCTCTAACTATGGCTACACCTTC

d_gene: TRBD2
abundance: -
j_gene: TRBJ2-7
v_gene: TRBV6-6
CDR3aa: CASSYEGLSYEQYF
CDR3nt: TGTGCCAGCAGTTATGAGGGACTATCCTACGAGCAGTACTTC

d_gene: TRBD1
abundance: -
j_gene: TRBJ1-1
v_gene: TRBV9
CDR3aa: CASSDSPGGFTEAFF
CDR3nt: TGTGCCAGCAGCGACAGCCCAGGGGGGTTCACTGAAGCTTTCTTT

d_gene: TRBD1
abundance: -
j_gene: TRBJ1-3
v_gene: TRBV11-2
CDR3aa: CASSRTGGNTIYF
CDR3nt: TGTGCCAGCAGCCGGACAGGGGGAAACACCATATATTTT

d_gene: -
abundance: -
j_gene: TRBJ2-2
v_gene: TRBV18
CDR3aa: CASSPGQHPGTGELFF
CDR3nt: TGTGCCAGCTCACCAGGACAGCATCCAGGGACCGGGGAGCTGTTTTTT

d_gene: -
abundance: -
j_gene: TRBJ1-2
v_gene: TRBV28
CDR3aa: CASSLVPLYGYTF
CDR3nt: TGTGCCAGCAGTTTAGTTCCACTTTATGGCTACACCTTC

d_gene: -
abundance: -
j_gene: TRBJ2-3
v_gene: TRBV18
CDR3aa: CASSPKGLATDTQYF
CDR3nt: TGTGCCAGCTCACCCAAGGGACTTGCCACAGATACGCAGTATTTT

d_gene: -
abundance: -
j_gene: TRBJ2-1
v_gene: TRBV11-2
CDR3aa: CASSSPRGRNEQFF
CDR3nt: TGTGCCAGCAGCTCCCCGCGGGGGCGGAATGAGCAGTTCTTC

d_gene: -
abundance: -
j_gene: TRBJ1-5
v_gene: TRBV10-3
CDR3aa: CAISDQGFQPQHF
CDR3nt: TGTGCCATCAGTGATCAAGGGTTTCAGCCCCAGCATTTT

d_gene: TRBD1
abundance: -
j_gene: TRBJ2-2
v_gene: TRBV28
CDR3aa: CASRETGGSNTGELFF
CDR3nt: TGTGCCAGCAGGGAGACAGGGGGATCTAACACCGGGGAGCTGTTTTTT

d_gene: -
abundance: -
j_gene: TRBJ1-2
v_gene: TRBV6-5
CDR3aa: CASSRTVNYGYTF
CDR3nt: TGTGCCAGCAGTAGGACGGTCAACTATGGCTACACCTTC

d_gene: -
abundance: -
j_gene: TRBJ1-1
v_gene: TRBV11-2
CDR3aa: CASSLDGYTEAFF
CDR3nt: TGTGCCAGCAGCTTGGATGGGTACACTGAAGCTTTCTTT

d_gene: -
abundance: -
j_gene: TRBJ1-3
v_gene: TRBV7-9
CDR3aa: CASSLAGEGNTIYF
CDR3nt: TGTGCCAGCAGCTTAGCCGGGGAAGGAAACACCATATATTTT

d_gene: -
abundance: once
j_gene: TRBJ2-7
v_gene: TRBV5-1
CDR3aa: CASSLGPRDSAYEQYF
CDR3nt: TGCGCCAGCAGCTTGGGGCCCCGGGACTCAGCCTACGAGCAGTACTTC

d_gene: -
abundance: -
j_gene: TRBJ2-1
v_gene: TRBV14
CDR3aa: CASSHGQSHNEQFF
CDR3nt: TGTGCCAGCAGCCACGGACAGTCGCACAATGAGCAGTTCTTC

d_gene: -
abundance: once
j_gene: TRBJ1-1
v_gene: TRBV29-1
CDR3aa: CSVEDPAGIRTEAFF
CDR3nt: TGCAGCGTTGAAGATCCGGCTGGGATTCGCACTGAAGCTTTCTTT

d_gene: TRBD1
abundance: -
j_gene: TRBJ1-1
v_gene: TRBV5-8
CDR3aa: CASSNGQVNTEAFF
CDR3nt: TGTGCCAGCAGCAACGGACAGGTGAACACTGAAGCTTTCTTT

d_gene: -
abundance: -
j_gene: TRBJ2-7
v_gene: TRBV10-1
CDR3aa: CASSVKTPTLEQYF
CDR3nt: TGCGCCAGCAGTGTGAAAACTCCCACACTGGAGCAGTACTTC

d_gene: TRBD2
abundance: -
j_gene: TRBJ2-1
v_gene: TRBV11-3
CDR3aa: CASSRGLAGGYEQFF
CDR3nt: TGTGCCAGCAGCCGGGGACTAGCGGGCGGGTATGAGCAGTTCTTC

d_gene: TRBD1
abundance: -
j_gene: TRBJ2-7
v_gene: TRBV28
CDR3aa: CASKLVGTVSYEQYF
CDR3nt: TGTGCCAGCAAATTGGTCGGGACAGTTTCCTACGAGCAGTACTTC